This T cell receptor beta chain was documented in a study of vaccination and CD4 T cells after COVID-19. Study context: Blood was drawn a median 72 days post second dose, range 14 to 241. The authors sampled three convalescent patients on day 14 and on days 161 to 241 post-vaccination.

This CDR3 contains 15 residues. After removal of 6 bases from V and 7 bases from J, the junction contained 9 bases not matched to a gene. Germline CDR1 is MNHNS and CDR2 is SASEGT. This clonotype was counted only a few times. Antigen unknown. Cultured CD4+ T-cell DNA underwent Oncomine TCR Beta short-read sequencing. DNA came from CD4+ T cells after culture. One entry per CDR3 protein results from TCRdb running MiXCR on the PCR reads. The data show under 20,000 distinct CDR3 sequences, 51% seen once. The time point was: late sampling 161 to 241 days after vaccination in a few convalescent patients. Treatment in this sample: roughly 10-day PBMC culture with coronavirus spike peptide pools or control peptides (ViraFEST assay).

J is TRBJ1-2 and V is TRBV6-1; 12 bases match TRBD1. The source is a human donor who had recovered from COVID-19. The starting material was CD4+ T cells from blood, cultured in vitro, obtained about 7 months after SARS-CoV-2 vaccination. The CDR3 DNA sequence: TGTGCCAGCAGCTTGACCGGGACAGGGGGCGTTGGCTACACCTTC. It is translated as CASSLTGTGGVGYTF.